The 26 T cell receptor beta chains below come from one sample, sequenced in a study of blood T cell repertoires in COVID-19. Repertoires were generated with immunoSEQ multiplex PCR, while TCRdb's copy carries only in-frame clones and drops some. The sample records some 380,000 clones, about 87% being singletons. The sequencing input was PBMCs or T cells enriched from blood (not recorded which). Receptors were obtained from a young man who had recovered from COVID-19.

The genes are TRBV4-1 and TRBJ1-5; D unresolved. V shed 1 base and J shed 0 bases, with 10 bases lying between them. Germline CDR1 MGHRA, CDR2 YSYEKL. This CDR3 contains 16 residues. The CDR3 spells CASSQGSGSSNQPQHF. In DNA form, the CDR3 reads TGCGCCAGCAGCCAAGGGTCGGGGTCTAGCAATCAGCCCCAGCATTTT.

The chain is built from TRBV6-2 or TRBV6-3 and TRBJ2-5; 10 nucleotides line up with TRBD2. Looked up from germline, CDR1 is MNHEY and CDR2 is SVGEGT. The CDR3 contains 13 residues. J gave up 7 bases and V 4 bases, and 3 bases lay outside the gene matches. The CDR3 bases are TGTGCCAGCAGTTCACTAGCGGGGTCGACCCAGTACTTC. This codes for CASSSLAGSTQYF.

The genes are TRBV10-3 and TRBJ2-1, with a tentative D call TRBD1 (5 bases). V was pared by 7 bases and J by 4 bases, with 14 bases between. Germline lookup yields CDR1 ENHRY and CDR2 SYGVKD. This CDR3 comprises 14 residues. CDR3 amino acids: CAINDGRQYNEQFF. The CDR3 coding sequence is TGTGCCATCAACGACGGCCGACAGTACAATGAGCAGTTCTTC.

The chain is built from TRBV4-2 and TRBJ2-5, with 8 bases matching TRBD2. Germline V CDR1 and CDR2: LGHNA, YNFKEQ. With 3 bases clipped from V and 5 bases from J, the junction kept 17 bases outside the gene matches. This CDR3 comprises 18 residues. CDR3 amino acids: CASSQNSNRGGSLETQYF. In DNA, the CDR3 is TGTGCCAGCAGCCAGAACTCTAACCGGGGGGGCTCGCTGGAGACCCAGTACTTC.

This chain links TRBV19 with TRBJ2-2, with D perhaps matching TRBD1 (6 bases). With 5 bases removed from V and 5 bases from J, the gap between germline ends came to 15 bases. This CDR3 is built from 15 residues. CDR1 is LNHDA, CDR2 SQIVND, per germline (reference sequence). The CDR3 coding sequence is TGTGCCAGTAGTCGAGGAGAACAGGGAACCGGGGAGCTGTTTTTT. Its protein is CASSRGEQGTGELFF.

In this sample, this clone turned up once. This chain connects TRBV10-1 to TRBJ1-1; 7 nucleotides agree with TRBD1. The CDR3 is 17 amino acids. The J segment lost 0 bases and the V segment lost 0 bases, leaving 7 bases of the junction unmatched. CDR1 and CDR2 (germline): WNHNN, SYGVQD (reference sequence). The CDR3 coding sequence is TGCGCCAGCAGTGAGTCGGTAACAGGGGCTATGAACACTGAAGCTTTCTTT. This encodes CASSESVTGAMNTEAFF.

The CDR3 DNA is TGTGCCAGTGGGGCAGGGAGGGAAAAACTGTTTTTT. It translates to CASGAGREKLFF. The V gene is TRBV6-5, the J gene TRBJ1-4, with a weak D call TRBD1 (5 bases). In germline, CDR1 is MNHEY, CDR2 SVGAGI. The CDR3 totals 12 residues. Trimming pared 9 bases from V and 8 bases from J, leaving 13 bases between.

There are a few counts of this clone. The chain has TRBV5-1 and TRBJ2-2; TRBD2 aligns across 7 bases. The trim removed 2 bases at V and 3 bases at J, leaving 4 bases unmatched. CDR1 is SGHRS, CDR2 YFSETQ, per germline. The length of the CDR3 is 15 residues. In DNA, the CDR3 is TGCGCCAGCAGCTTCGGGCGGGGGTACACCGGGGAGCTGTTTTTT. It encodes CASSFGRGYTGELFF.

The V and J genes are TRBV6-5 and TRBJ2-7, with TRBD2 as a possible D gene (5 bases). Germline-derived CDR1 and CDR2 are MNHEY and SVGAGI. Trimming took 10 bases from V and 3 from J, leaving 13 bases between them. The CDR3 sequence is 12 residues long. CDR3 sequence (DNA): TGTGCCATCCCGTCAGAGGGCTACGAGCAGTACTTC. As protein: CAIPSEGYEQYF.

The J gene is TRBJ2-7, the V gene TRBV5-1, with TRBD1 matching 9 bases. The V gene's germline CDR1 is SGHRS and CDR2 YFSETQ. The CDR3 has 15 residues. Trimming took 0 bases from V and 5 from J; bases not matched to a gene: 6. The CDR3 sequence is CASSLGGTGIHEQYF. For the CDR3, the DNA is TGCGCCAGCAGCTTGGGTGGGACAGGGATACACGAGCAGTACTTC.

The chain employs TRBV21-1 and TRBJ2-2; the table's D call, TRBD1, has no DNA check behind it. TRBV21-1 is described as a pseudogene. This CDR3 is 16 amino acids long. As DNA, the CDR3 is TGTGCCAGCAGCAAAACGAGACAAAAGAACACCGGGGAGCTGTTTTTT. Residues: CASSKTRQKNTGELFF.

The chain recombines TRBV19 with TRBJ1-1, with no clear D. Germline CDR1 is LNHDA and CDR2 is SQIVND (reference sequence). The CDR3 has 15 residues. V lost 5 bases and J lost 2, with 15 bases in between. Written as DNA, the CDR3 is TGTGCCAGTAGTCCCGGACGGGAAGGTAACACTGAAGCTTTCTTT. This gives the protein CASSPGREGNTEAFF.

The sample holds one count of this clone. The chain combines TRBV5-1 with TRBJ2-1; the match to TRBD1 covers 7 bases. Germline CDR1 reads SGHRS; CDR2 reads YFSETQ. CDR3 length: 12 residues. V lost 7 bases and J lost 3; bases outside the gene matches: 1. The CDR3 nucleotides are TGCGCCAGCCGACAGGGCTACAATGAGCAGTTCTTC. Translated, it gives CASRQGYNEQFF.

The V gene is TRBV10-3, the J gene TRBJ1-2; D uncertain. CDR1 and CDR2 from the germline V gene are ENHRY and SYGVKD. V was cut by 11 bases and J by 4 bases, with 17 bases left in between. The CDR3 extends over 13 amino acids. The CDR3 region has the DNA TGTGCCCTTTCGCCGAACAGCCTCTATGGCTACACCTTC. Translation: CALSPNSLYGYTF.

The count of this clone is one. This chain links TRBV7-6 with TRBJ2-7, with 10 bases lining up with TRBD2. This CDR3 has 16 amino acids. Trimming removed 1 base from V and 2 bases from J; junction bases left unmatched: 5. Germline V lookup: CDR1 SGHVS, CDR2 FNYEAQ. CDR3 in DNA: TGTGCCAGCAGCTTAGGTCCTAGCGGGGGCCCCTACGAGCAGTACTTC. Protein product: CASSLGPSGGPYEQYF.

This clone was seen once. The same CDR3 also results from other DNA sequences found in this sample. The chain joins TRBV6-1 to TRBJ1-2; 8 bases match TRBD1. Germline V gene lookup returns CDR1 MNHNS and CDR2 SASEGT. This CDR3 is built from 15 residues. V was clipped by 1 base and J by 5 bases; unmatched bases: 6. CDR3 residues: CASSEVGTGKYGYTF. The CDR3 DNA follows: TGTGCCAGCAGTGAAGTAGGGACAGGAAAGTATGGCTACACCTTC.

J is TRBJ2-7 and V is TRBV11-3; TRBD2 matches at 7 bases. Germline loops: CDR1 SGHNT, CDR2 YENEEA. The trim removed 5 bases at V and 4 bases at J, leaving 5 bases unmatched. The CDR3 runs 13 residues. The CDR3 DNA is TGTGCCAGCAGCCTCTATAGCGGGTACGAGCAGTACTTC. Protein sequence: CASSLYSGYEQYF.

The rearrangement uses TRBV10-3 and TRBJ2-3; 7 bases agree with TRBD1. Germline values: CDR1 ENHRY, CDR2 SYGVKD. The CDR3 is 14 residues long. The V segment lost 11 bases and the J segment 2 bases; nucleotides outside the gene matches: 10. In DNA form, the CDR3 reads TGTGCCGCGGTGAGGGGGCAGGACACAGATACGCAGTATTTT. This sequence encodes CAAVRGQDTDTQYF.

The V call is TRBV5-5, the J call TRBJ1-1; the D gene is possibly TRBD1 (6 bases). The V end lost 0 bases, the J end lost 1 base, and 13 bases lay between the germline ends. CDR3 size: 16 residues. Germline V gives CDR1 SGHKS, CDR2 YYEKEE (reference sequence). This chain's CDR3 is CASSLAPQGQNTEAFF. The CDR3 bases are TGTGCCAGCAGCTTGGCCCCCCAGGGACAGAACACTGAAGCTTTCTTT.

This chain connects TRBV6-5 to TRBJ1-5, with D perhaps TRBD1 (6 bases). The V and J ends lost 6 bases and 6 bases respectively, with 15 bases between them. There are 14 residues in the CDR3. The germline gives CDR1 MNHEY, CDR2 SVGAGI. This CDR3 reads CASRQEGGGQPQHF. In DNA, the CDR3 is TGTGCCAGCAGACAGGAGGGAGGGGGTCAGCCCCAGCATTTT.

The rearrangement uses TRBV4-1 and TRBJ1-2; D might be TRBD1 (5 bases). CDR1 and CDR2 from the germline V gene are MGHRA and YSYEKL. Trimming took 2 bases from V and 9 from J, leaving 16 bases between them. CDR3 size: 14 residues. The CDR3 loop reads CASSQTSGSVSYTF. As DNA, the CDR3 is TGCGCCAGCAGCCAAACTTCAGGGTCGGTGAGCTACACCTTC.

The rearrangement joins TRBV25-1 to TRBJ2-1; TRBD2 is a possible D gene (5 bases). The CDR3 is 13 residues long. In germline, CDR1 is MGHDK, CDR2 SYGVNS. V was cut by 5 bases and J by 9 bases, with 14 bases left in between. The CDR3 region has the DNA TGTGCCAGCAGTACCCTGGGGAGCGGTGAGCAGTTCTTC. Encoded protein: CASSTLGSGEQFF.

This chain joins TRBV7-2 and TRBJ1-2; D possibly corresponds to TRBD1 (5 bases). The CDR3 extends over 13 amino acids. The germline V gene encodes CDR1 SGHTA and CDR2 FQGNSA. V was pared by 5 bases and J by 3 bases, with 10 bases between. CDR3 bases: TGTGCCAGCAGCCCAGGGTGGGACTATGGCTACACCTTC. It codes for CASSPGWDYGYTF.

The chain is built from TRBV12-5 and TRBJ1-2; D gene ambiguous. Germline-derived CDR1 and CDR2 are LGHNT and FRNRAP. The V gene lost 0 bases and the J gene lost 1 base, with 9 bases spanning the gap. This CDR3 is 15 amino acids long. This chain's CDR3 is CASGLVLRDNYGYTF. CDR3 nucleotide sequence: TGTGCTAGTGGTTTGGTACTACGAGATAACTATGGCTACACCTTC.

The V call is TRBV5-5, the J call TRBJ1-3; a possible D gene is TRBD1 (6 bases). Germline V gene lookup returns CDR1 SGHKS and CDR2 YYEKEE (reference sequence). The ends were cut back, 6 bases at V and 1 base at J, with 11 bases in the middle. This CDR3 contains 14 residues. The CDR3 DNA follows: TGTGCCAGCAACCCACAGGGATCTGGAAACACCATATATTTT. Translated, it gives CASNPQGSGNTIYF.

This sequence joins TRBV5-1 and TRBJ2-1, with D perhaps TRBD2 (6 bases). The germline CDR1 and CDR2 sequences are SGHRS and YFSETQ. The CDR3 contains 15 residues. V was cut by 4 bases and J by 7 bases, with 18 bases left in between. CDR3 amino acids: CASSRRDSFGNEQFF. The CDR3, as DNA: TGCGCCAGCAGCCGGCGGGATTCCTTTGGAAATGAGCAGTTCTTC.